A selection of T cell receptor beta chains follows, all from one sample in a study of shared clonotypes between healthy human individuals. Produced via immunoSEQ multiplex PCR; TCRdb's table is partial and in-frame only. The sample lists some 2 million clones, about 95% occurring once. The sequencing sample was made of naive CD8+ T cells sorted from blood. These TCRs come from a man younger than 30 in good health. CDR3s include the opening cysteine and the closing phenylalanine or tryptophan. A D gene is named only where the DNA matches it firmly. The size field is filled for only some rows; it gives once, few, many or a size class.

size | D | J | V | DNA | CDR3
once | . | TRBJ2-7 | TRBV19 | TGTGCCAGTAGTCCAGGTAGGACATACGAGCAGTACTTC | CASSPGRTYEQYF
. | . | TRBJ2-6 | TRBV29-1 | TGCAGCGTCGAAGGGGGAACTGGGGCCAACGTCCTGACTTTC | CSVEGGTGANVLTF
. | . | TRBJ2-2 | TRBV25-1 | TGTGCCAGCAGTGATCTGTGGACCGGGGAGCTGTTTTTT | CASSDLWTGELFF
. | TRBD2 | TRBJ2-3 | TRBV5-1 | TGCGCCAGCAGCTTGGGGCTAGCGGGAGCGTTTAGCGCAGATACGCAGTATTTT | CASSLGLAGAFSADTQYF
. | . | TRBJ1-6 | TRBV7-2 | TGTGCCAGCAGCCAGATAGAGGGTCTAGATTCACCCCTCCACTTT | CASSQIEGLDSPLHF
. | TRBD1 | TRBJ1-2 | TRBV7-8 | TGTGCCAGCTCAACCTCGGGGAGGGGGCTCAACGGCGATGGCTACACCTTC | CASSTSGRGLNGDGYTF
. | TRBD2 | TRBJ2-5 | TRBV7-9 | TGTGCCAGCAGCAGATCCGGACTAGCAGAAGAGACCCAGTACTTC | CASSRSGLAEETQYF
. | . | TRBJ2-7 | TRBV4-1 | TGCGCCAGCAGCCAACTAGAAACGGGGCAGTACGAGCAGTACTTC | CASSQLETGQYEQYF
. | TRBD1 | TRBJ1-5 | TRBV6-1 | TGTGCCAGCAGTGAAGCGTACGAAGACAGGGGAAATCAGCCCCAGCATTTT | CASSEAYEDRGNQPQHF
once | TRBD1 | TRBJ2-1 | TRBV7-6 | TGTGCCAGCAGCCCCAACCTAGCAGGGGGCACCTACAATGAGCAGTTCTTC | CASSPNLAGGTYNEQFF
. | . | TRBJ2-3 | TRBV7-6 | TGTGCCAGCAGCTTAGCTGGAGTCGATACGCAGTATTTT | CASSLAGVDTQYF
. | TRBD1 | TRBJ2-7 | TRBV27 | TGTGCCAGCAGTTTCACCGCCGGGACAGGAGTCACCTACGAGCAGTACTTC | CASSFTAGTGVTYEQYF
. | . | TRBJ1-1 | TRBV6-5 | TGTGCCAGCAGTCACAGGGAGTACACTGAAGCTTTCTTT | CASSHREYTEAFF
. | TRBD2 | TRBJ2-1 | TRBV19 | TGTGCCAGTAGTATTGTACTAGCGGGAGAAGCCTACAATGAGCAGTTCTTC | CASSIVLAGEAYNEQFF
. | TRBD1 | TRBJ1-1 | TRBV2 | TGTGCCAGCAGTGGACAGGGCGGCACTGAAGCTTTCTTT | CASSGQGGTEAFF
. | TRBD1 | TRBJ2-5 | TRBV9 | TGTGCCAGCAGCGTAGGGGACAGGGAGGACCAAGAGACCCAGTACTTC | CASSVGDREDQETQYF
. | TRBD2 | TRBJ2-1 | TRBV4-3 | TGCGCCAGCAGCCAGGGACTAGCGGGATTTGAGCAGTTCTTC | CASSQGLAGFEQFF
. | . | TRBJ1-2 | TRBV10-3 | TGTGCCATCAGTAATACACGGGAGGCCCGACATGGCTACACCTTC | CAISNTREARHGYTF
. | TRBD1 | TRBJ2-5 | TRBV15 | TGTGCCACCAGCAGGTCCCCCGGACAGGGGCTACAAGAGACCCAGTACTTC | CATSRSPGQGLQETQYF
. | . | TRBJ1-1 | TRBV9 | TGTGCCAGCAGCGCCGGGGGGGAGAGATTGAACACTGAAGCTTTCTTT | CASSAGGERLNTEAFF
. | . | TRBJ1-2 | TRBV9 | TGTGCCAGCAGCGTAGAGGTTACCGAATCCTATGGCTACACCTTC | CASSVEVTESYGYTF
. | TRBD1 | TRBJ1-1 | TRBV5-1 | TGCGCCAGCAGCTGGGGGACAGGGATGGCTGAAGCTTTCTTT | CASSWGTGMAEAFF
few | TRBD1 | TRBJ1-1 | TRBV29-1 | TGCAGCGTGAGACAGGGGACCACTGAAGCTTTCTTT | CSVRQGTTEAFF
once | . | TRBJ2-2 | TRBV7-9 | TGTGCCAGCAGCTTACTCTGGACGCCCAACACCGGGGAGCTGTTTTTT | CASSLLWTPNTGELFF
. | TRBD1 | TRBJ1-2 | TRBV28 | TGTGCCAGCAGTTTCCGGGGACAGTTCTATGGCTACACCTTC | CASSFRGQFYGYTF
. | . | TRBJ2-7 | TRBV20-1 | TGCAGTGCTAGGTTCGTGGACGAGCAGTACTTC | CSARFVDEQYF
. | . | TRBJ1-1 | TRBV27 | TGTGCCAGCAGTAAAGGGGGAACGAACACTGAAGCTTTCTTT | CASSKGGTNTEAFF
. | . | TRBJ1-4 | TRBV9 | TGTGCCAGCAGCGCTCCGGGTGATGAAAAACTGTTTTTT | CASSAPGDEKLFF
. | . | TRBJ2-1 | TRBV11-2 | TGTGCCAGCAGCCCTTCGAACCACTACAATGAGCAGTTCTTC | CASSPSNHYNEQFF
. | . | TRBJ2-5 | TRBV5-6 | TGTGCCAGCAGCATAAGACAGTCCGGGCCCCTACAAGAGACCCAGTACTTC | CASSIRQSGPLQETQYF
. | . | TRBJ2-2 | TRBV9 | TGTGCCAGCAGCGCAACCGGTACCGGGGAGCTGTTTTTT | CASSATGTGELFF
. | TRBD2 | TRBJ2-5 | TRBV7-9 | TGTGCCAGCAGCTTCGTAAGCGGGGGGCGAGAGACCCAGTACTTC | CASSFVSGGRETQYF
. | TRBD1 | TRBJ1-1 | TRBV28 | TGTGCCAGCAGTGTCCAGGGGGGTAACACTGAAGCTTTCTTT | CASSVQGGNTEAFF
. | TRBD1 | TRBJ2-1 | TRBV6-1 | TGTGCCAGCAGTGACCTTCCCGGGACAGGGGGCAATGAGCAGTTCTTC | CASSDLPGTGGNEQFF
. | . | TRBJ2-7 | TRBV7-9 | TGTGCCAGCAGCTTAGGTGGCGGGGCCTACGAGCAGTACTTC | CASSLGGGAYEQYF
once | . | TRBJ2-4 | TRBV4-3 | TGCGCCAGCAGCCAAGGCTGGGGGCGAGACATTCAGTACTTC | CASSQGWGRDIQYF
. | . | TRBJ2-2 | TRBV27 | TGTGCCAGCAGCACGAGGGGGGGGAACACCGGGGAGCTGTTTTTT | CASSTRGGNTGELFF
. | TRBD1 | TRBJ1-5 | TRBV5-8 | TGTGCCAGCAGCTTTGACAGGGGGCGGCAACTCGATCAGCCCCAGCATTTT | CASSFDRGRQLDQPQHF
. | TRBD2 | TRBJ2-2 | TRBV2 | TGTGCCAGCAGTGCACTAGCGGGAGGTTCCGGGGAGCTGTTTTTT | CASSALAGGSGELFF
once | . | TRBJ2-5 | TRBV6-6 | TGTGCCAGCAGTTTGACGTTGGAGACCCAGTACTTC | CASSLTLETQYF
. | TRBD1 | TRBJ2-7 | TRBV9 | TGTGCCAGCAGCGCCGGACAGGGGGCCTCCTACGAGCAGTACTTC | CASSAGQGASYEQYF
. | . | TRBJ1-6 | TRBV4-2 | TGTGCCAGCAGTTACAGAGGTGCAGCAGGTAACAATTCACCCCTCCACTTT | CASSYRGAAGNNSPLHF
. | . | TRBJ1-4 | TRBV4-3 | TGCGCCAGCAGCCAAGATTGGAGCCTTAATGAAAAACTGTTTTTT | CASSQDWSLNEKLFF
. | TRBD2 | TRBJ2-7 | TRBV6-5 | TGTGCCAGCAGTTACTCGGCCGGGGGGGAGCTTTGGGAGCAGTACTTC | CASSYSAGGELWEQYF
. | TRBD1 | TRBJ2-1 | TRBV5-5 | TGTGCCAGCAGCTGGGACAGCAGCTCCTACAATGAGCAGTTCTTC | CASSWDSSSYNEQFF
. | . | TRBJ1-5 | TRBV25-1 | TGTGCCAGCAGTGAATTTCCACAGGGTCAGCCCCAGCATTTT | CASSEFPQGQPQHF
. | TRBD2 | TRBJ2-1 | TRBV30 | TGTGCCTGGAGTGTCACTAGCGGTACGAATGAGCAGTTCTTC | CAWSVTSGTNEQFF
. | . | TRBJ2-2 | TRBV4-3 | TGCGCCAGCAGCTTATCAATTAACACCGGGGAGCTGTTTTTT | CASSLSINTGELFF
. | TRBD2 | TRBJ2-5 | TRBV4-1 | TGCGCCAGCAGCCAAGCTTTTAGCGGGGGCCCTCAAGAGACCCAGTACTTC | CASSQAFSGGPQETQYF
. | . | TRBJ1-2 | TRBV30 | TGTGCCGAAGGACGTGGCTATGGCTACACCTTC | CAEGRGYGYTF
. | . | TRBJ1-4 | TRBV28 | TGTGCCAGCAGTTTAAGTCCAGGGGAAAATGAAAAACTGTTTTTT | CASSLSPGENEKLFF
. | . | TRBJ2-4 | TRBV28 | TGTGCCAGCAGTTTAACCCTCCCCGACATTCAGTACTTC | CASSLTLPDIQYF
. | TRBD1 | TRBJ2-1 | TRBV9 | TGTGCCAGCAGCCCGCGACAGGGTAGCTCCTACAATGAGCAGTTCTTC | CASSPRQGSSYNEQFF
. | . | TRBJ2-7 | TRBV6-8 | TGTGCCAGCAGGGACCGGGTAGGGGACATCTACGAGCAGTACTTC | CASRDRVGDIYEQYF
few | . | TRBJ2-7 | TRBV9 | TGTGCCAGCAGCGTAGAGGCAGTCTCCTACGAGCAGTACTTC | CASSVEAVSYEQYF
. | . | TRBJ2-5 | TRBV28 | TGTGCCAGCAGTTTAGGGAACCGGGTATCTCAAGAGACCCAGTACTTC | CASSLGNRVSQETQYF
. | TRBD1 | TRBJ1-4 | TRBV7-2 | TGTGCCAGCAGGATTGGGACAGGTTCAACTAATGAAAAACTGTTTTTT | CASRIGTGSTNEKLFF
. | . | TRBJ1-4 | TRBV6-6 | TGTGCCAGCAGTTCTATCCCGGGACATACTAATGAAAAACTGTTTTTT | CASSSIPGHTNEKLFF
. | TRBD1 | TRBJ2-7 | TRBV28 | TGTGCCAGCAGACTCGACAGGGGTTCCTACGAGCAGTACTTC | CASRLDRGSYEQYF
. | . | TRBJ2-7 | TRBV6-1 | TGTGCCAGCAGGGATCCCTCTCCGTCCTACGAGCAGTACTTC | CASRDPSPSYEQYF